This T cell receptor (beta chain) was sequenced in a study of T cells in Graves' hyperthyroidism and ophthalmopathy. Per germline, CDR1 MDHEN and CDR2 SYDVKM. V lost 8 bases and J lost 5, with 15 bases in between. The CDR3 length is 13 residues. What was amplified from RNA transcripts were TCR beta CDR3 regions. During a first-round RT-PCR of the TCR CDR3, the HTBI primer set was used. Each CDR3 protein is one row after TCRdb ran MiXCR on the multiplex PCR reads. The sample includes under 650,000 distinct CDR3 sequences, 15% to 20% seen only once; the top ten take 3.8%. Exclusion of a patient resulted from uncontrolled infection, other autoimmune disease, pregnancy or lactation.

The source material was blood. This TCR came from a woman aged 25 to 39 with Graves' hyperthyroidism. The rearrangement joins TRBV28 to TRBJ1-2; D is possibly TRBD1 (6 bases). The CDR3 DNA follows: TGTGCCAGCTCGAGGACAGCCACGTATGGCTACACCTTC. Protein product: CASSRTATYGYTF.